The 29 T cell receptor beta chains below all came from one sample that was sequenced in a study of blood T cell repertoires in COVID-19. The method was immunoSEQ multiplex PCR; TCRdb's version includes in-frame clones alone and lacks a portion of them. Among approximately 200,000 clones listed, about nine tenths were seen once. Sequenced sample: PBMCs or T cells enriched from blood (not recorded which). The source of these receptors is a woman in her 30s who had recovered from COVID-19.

CDR3 sequence reads: CASSYSIQRASYEQYF. The CDR3 DNA sequence: TGTGCCAGCAGTTACTCGATCCAGCGGGCCTCCTACGAGCAGTACTTC. V and J are TRBV6-5 and TRBJ2-7; weak D call: TRBD2 (6 bases). The CDR3 has 16 residues. CDR1 and CDR2 (germline): MNHEY, SVGAGI. The germline V and J ends were trimmed by 0 bases and 0 bases, with 12 bases remaining between them.

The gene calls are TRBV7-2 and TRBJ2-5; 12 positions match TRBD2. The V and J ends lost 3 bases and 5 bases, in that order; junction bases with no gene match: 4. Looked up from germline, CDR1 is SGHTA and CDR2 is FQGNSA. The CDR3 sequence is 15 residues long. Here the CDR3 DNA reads TGTGCCAGCAGCTTCGATCTAGCGGGGGGGGAGACCCAGTACTTC. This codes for CASSFDLAGGETQYF.

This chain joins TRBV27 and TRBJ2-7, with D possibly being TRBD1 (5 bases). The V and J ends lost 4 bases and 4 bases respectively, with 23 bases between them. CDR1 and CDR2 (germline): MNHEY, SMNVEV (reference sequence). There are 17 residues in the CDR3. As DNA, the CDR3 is TGTGCCAGCAGTTCAAAGTACTCTGCTTGGACATTTTACGAGCAGTACTTC. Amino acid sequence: CASSSKYSAWTFYEQYF.

CDR3 amino acids: CASSLERTEAFF. CDR3 nucleotide sequence: TGCGCCAGCAGCTTGGAGAGAACTGAAGCTTTCTTT. The chain employs TRBV5-1 and TRBJ1-1, with unresolved D. This CDR3 has 12 amino acids. V lost 0 bases, J lost 5 bases, and 5 bases lay in between. The germline V gene encodes CDR1 SGHRS and CDR2 YFSETQ.

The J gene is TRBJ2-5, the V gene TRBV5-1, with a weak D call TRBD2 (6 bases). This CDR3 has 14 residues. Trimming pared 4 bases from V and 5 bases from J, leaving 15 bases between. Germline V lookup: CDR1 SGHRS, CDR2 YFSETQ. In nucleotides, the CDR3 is TGCGCCAGCAGCAGCCTCCCCAGCGGGGAGACCCAGTACTTC. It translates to CASSSLPSGETQYF. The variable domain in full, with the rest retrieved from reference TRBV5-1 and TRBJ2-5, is KAGVTQTPRYLIKTRGQQVTLSCSPISGHRSVSWYQQTPGQGLQFLFEYFSETQRNKGNFPGRFSGRQFSNSRSEMNVSTLELGDSALYLCASSSLPSGETQYFGPGTRLLVL.

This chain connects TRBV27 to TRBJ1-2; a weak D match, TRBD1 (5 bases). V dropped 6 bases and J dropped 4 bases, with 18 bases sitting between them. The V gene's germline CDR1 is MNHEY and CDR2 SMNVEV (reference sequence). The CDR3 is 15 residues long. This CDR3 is CASRGYGGKTYGYTF. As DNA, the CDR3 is TGTGCCAGCAGGGGATATGGGGGGAAGACCTATGGCTACACCTTC.

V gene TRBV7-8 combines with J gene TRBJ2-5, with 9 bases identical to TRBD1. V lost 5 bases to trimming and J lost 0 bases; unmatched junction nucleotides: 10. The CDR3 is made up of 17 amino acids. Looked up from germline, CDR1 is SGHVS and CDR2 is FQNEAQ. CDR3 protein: CASSHPGTGRNQETQYF. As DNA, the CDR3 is TGTGCCAGCAGCCATCCAGGGACAGGGAGGAACCAAGAGACCCAGTACTTC.

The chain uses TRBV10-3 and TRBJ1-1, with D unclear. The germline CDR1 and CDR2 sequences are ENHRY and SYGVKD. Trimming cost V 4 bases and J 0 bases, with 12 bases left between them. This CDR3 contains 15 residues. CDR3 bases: TGTGCCATCAGTGGCACGGGGTATATGAACACTGAAGCTTTCTTT. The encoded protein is CAISGTGYMNTEAFF.

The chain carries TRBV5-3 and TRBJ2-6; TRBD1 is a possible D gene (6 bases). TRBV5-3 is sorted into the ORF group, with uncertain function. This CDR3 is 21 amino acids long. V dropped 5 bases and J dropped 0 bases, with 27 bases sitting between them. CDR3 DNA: TGTGCCAGAAGTCCTATTCAGGCAGGGGTAAACTTAAGCTCTGGGGCCAACGTCCTGACTTTC. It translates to CARSPIQAGVNLSSGANVLTF.

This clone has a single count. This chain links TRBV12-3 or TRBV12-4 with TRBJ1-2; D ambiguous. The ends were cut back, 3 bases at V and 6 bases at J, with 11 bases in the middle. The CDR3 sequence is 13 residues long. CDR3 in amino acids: CASSLRQTHGYTF. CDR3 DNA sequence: TGTGCCAGCAGTTTGAGGCAAACTCATGGCTACACCTTC.

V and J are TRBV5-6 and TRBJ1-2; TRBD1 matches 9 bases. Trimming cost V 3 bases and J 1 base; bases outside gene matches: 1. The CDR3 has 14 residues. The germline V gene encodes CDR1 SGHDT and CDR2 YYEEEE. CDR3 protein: CASSSDRGNYGYTF. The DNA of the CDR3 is TGTGCCAGCAGCTCGGACAGGGGTAACTATGGCTACACCTTC.

The CDR3 bases are TGTGCCAGCAGGCGTCTGGCTAGCGGGGGTCGGGATACGCAGTATTTT. Translation: CASRRLASGGRDTQYF. The chain has TRBV2 and TRBJ2-3; 10 nucleotides line up with TRBD2. The CDR3 loop spans 16 amino acids. Germline V gene sequence: CDR1 SNHLY, CDR2 FYNNEI. J lost 6 bases, V lost 6 bases, and 12 bases had no gene match.

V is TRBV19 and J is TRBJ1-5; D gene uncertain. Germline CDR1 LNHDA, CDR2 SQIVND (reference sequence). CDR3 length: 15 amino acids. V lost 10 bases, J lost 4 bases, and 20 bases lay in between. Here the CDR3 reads CATDLSGNLNQPQHF. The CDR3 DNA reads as TGTGCCACCGACCTGAGCGGGAACCTTAATCAGCCCCAGCATTTT.

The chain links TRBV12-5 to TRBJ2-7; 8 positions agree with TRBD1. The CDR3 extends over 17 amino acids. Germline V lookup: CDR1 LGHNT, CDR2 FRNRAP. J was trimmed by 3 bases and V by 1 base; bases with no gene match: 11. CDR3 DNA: TGTGCTAGTGGTTTGGCACGGCAGGGGGCGCTGAGCTACGAGCAGTACTTC. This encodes CASGLARQGALSYEQYF.

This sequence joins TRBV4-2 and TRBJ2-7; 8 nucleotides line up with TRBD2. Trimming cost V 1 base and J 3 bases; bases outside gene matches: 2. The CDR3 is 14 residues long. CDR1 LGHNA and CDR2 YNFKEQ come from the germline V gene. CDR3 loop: CASSQAGGVYEQYF. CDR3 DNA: TGTGCCAGCAGCCAAGCGGGAGGGGTCTACGAGCAGTACTTC.

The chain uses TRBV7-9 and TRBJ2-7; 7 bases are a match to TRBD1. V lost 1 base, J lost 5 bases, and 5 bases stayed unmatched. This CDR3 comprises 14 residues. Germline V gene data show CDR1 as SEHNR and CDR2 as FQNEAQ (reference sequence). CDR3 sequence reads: CASSLGNTGDEQYF. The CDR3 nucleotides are TGTGCCAGCAGCTTAGGGAACACAGGGGACGAGCAGTACTTC.

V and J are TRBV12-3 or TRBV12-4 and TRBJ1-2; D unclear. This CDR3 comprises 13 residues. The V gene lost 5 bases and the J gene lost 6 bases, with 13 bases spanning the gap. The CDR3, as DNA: TGTGCCAGCAGTCTGACGGGTCGGGATGGCTACACCTTC. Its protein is CASSLTGRDGYTF.

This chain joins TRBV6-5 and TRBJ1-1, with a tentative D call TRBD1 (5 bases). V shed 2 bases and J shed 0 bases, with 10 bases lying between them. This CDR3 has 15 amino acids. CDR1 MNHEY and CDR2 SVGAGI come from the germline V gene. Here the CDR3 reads CASSYNPDMNTEAFF. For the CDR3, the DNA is TGTGCCAGCAGTTACAACCCGGACATGAACACTGAAGCTTTCTTT.

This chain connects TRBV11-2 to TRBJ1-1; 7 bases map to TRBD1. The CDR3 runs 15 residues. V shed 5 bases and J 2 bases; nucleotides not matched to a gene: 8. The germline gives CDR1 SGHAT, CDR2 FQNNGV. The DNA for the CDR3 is TGTGCCAGCAGCCCGAGACAGGGAGGCAACACTGAAGCTTTCTTT. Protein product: CASSPRQGGNTEAFF.

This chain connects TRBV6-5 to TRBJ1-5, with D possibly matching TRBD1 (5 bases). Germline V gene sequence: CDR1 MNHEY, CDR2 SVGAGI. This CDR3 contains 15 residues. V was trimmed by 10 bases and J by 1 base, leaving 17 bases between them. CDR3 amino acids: CATAIRHRSNQPQHF. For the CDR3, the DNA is TGTGCCACCGCAATACGTCACAGGAGCAATCAGCCCCAGCATTTT.

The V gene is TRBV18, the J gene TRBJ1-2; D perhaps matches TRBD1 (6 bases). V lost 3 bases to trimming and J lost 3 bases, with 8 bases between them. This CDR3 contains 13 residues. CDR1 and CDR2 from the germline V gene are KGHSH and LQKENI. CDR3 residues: CASSPGADYGYTF. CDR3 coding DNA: TGTGCCAGCTCACCGGGGGCCGACTATGGCTACACCTTC.

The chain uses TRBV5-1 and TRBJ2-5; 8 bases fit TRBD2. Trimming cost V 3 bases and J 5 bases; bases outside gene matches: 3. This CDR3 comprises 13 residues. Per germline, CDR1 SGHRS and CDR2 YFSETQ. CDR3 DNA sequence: TGCGCCAGCAGCTCCGGACTAGCTGAGACCCAGTACTTC. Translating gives CASSSGLAETQYF.

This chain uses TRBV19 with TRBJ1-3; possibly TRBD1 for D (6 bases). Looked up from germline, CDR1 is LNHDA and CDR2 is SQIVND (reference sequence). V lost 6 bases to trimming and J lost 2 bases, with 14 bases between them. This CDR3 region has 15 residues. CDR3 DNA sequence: TGTGCCAGTAGATCCAACAGGGATCCTGGAAACACCATATATTTT. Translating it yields CASRSNRDPGNTIYF.

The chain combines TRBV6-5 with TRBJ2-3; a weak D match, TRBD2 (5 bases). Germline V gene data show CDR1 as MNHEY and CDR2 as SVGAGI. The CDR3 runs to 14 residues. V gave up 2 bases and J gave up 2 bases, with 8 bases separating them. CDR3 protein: CASSYQTNTDTQYF. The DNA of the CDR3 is TGTGCCAGCAGTTACCAGACTAACACAGATACGCAGTATTTT.

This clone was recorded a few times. The CDR3 region has the DNA TGCAGTGCTAGAATTGGGGGGGAGCAGTTCTTC. The encoded protein is CSARIGGEQFF. This chain connects TRBV20-1 to TRBJ2-1; possibly TRBD2 for D (6 bases). The germline gives CDR1 DFQATT, CDR2 SNEGSKA (reference sequence). V was pared by 2 bases and J by 10 bases, with 9 bases between. This CDR3 comprises 11 residues.

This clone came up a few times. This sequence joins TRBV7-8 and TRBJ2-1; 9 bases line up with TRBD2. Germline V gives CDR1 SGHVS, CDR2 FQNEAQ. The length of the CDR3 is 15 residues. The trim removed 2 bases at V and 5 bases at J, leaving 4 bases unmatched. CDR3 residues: CASSLLASGNNEQFF. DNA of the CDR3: TGTGCCAGCAGCTTACTGGCTAGCGGGAACAATGAGCAGTTCTTC.

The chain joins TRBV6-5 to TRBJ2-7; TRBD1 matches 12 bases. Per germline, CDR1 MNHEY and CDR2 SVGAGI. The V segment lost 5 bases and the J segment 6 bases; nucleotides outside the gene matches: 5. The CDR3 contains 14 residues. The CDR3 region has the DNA TGTGCCAGCAGTCCCGGGACAGGGGGCTCCGAGCAGTACTTC. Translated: CASSPGTGGSEQYF.

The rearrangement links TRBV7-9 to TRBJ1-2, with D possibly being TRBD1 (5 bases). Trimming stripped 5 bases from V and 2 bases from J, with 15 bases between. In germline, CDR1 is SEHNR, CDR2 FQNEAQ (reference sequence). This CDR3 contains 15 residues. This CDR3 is CASSALDRGNYGYTF. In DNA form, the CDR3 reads TGTGCCAGCAGCGCCCTAGATAGGGGCAACTATGGCTACACCTTC.

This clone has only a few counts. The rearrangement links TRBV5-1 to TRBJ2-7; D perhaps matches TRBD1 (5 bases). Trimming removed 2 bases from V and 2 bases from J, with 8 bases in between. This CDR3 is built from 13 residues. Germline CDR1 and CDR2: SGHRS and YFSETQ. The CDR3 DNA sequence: TGCGCCAGCAGCTTTACAGGTCCCTACGAGCAGTACTTC. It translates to CASSFTGPYEQYF.